The present T cell receptor (beta chain) was sequenced within a study of blood T cell repertoires in COVID-19. On the study more broadly: Material from acute and convalescent COVID-19 was sourced from the United States, Italy and Spain. The cDNA or gDNA used as material had been derived from T cells, B-cell-depleted T cells, or PBMCs.

As handled by the study authors: The assay estimated nucleated cells by amplifying reference gene primers. The protocol was immunoSEQ multiplex PCR, while the TCRdb copy is restricted to in-frame clones and leaves out a portion. The DNA gave D and trimming, while V, J and clone size come from that table. Of a few hundred thousand clones listed, around 87% are singletons. V was clipped by 7 bases and J by 4 bases; unmatched bases: 14. This CDR3 comprises 17 residues. Germline values: CDR1 MGHRA, CDR2 YSYEKL. This sequence was found in a woman aged 45-60 years with acute or convalescent COVID-19. This chain joins TRBV4-1 and TRBJ2-3; 10 bases are shared with TRBD2. The sample taken for sequencing was peripheral blood. The CDR3 region has the DNA TGCGCCAGCAACTCCATGGGGCGAAGCGGGAGGGCAGATACGCAGTATTTT. Amino acids: CASNSMGRSGRADTQYF.